The 17 T cell receptor beta chains below come from one sample, sequenced in a study of PD-1 blockade in classical Hodgkin lymphoma (dated by TCRdb to 2018 to 2021). The protocol used for the library was the immunoSEQ multiplex PCR assay. Not all clones reach the TCRdb copy of this immuneACCESS table, which keeps in-frame sequences only. Checked studies attribute under half of the gap to unresolved V genes and leave the rest unexplained. For this sample there are over 85,000 clones; 81% appear just once. 15% to 20% of the sample comes from the top ten. This sample's time point label indicates: cycle 2 day 1 (C2D1) of nivolumab. Every trial patient had relapsed following autologous stem cell transplantation, and prior brentuximab vedotin exposure was what differed among cohorts A, B and C. The sequencing used peripheral blood mononuclear cells (PBMCs), collected before the second cycle of nivolumab. Every receptor here comes from a human donor with classical Hodgkin lymphoma.

The chain uses TRBV10-3 and TRBJ2-6; 9 nucleotides agree with TRBD1. Per germline, CDR1 ENHRY and CDR2 SYGVKD. The V gene end was trimmed by 6 bases and the J gene end by 1 base; junction bases not matched to a gene: 4. This CDR3 region has 16 residues. CDR3 amino acids: CAIRAGQGSGANVLTF. CDR3 DNA: TGTGCCATCAGAGCAGGACAGGGGTCTGGGGCCAACGTCCTGACTTTC.

The chain combines TRBV19 with TRBJ2-7; 11 bases fit TRBD2. Trimming cost V 4 bases and J 7 bases; bases outside gene matches: 9. The CDR3 is made up of 15 amino acids. Germline CDR1 reads LNHDA; CDR2 reads SQIVND (reference sequence). CDR3 amino acids: CASSTLAGGPQEQYF. Written as DNA, the CDR3 is TGTGCCAGTAGTACCCTAGCGGGAGGACCTCAGGAGCAGTACTTC.

The V gene is TRBV10-1, the J gene TRBJ2-7, with 14 bases identical to TRBD2. The CDR3 length is 18 residues. Germline values: CDR1 WNHNN, CDR2 SYGVQD (reference sequence). The ends lost 6 bases at V and 7 bases at J; junction bases unmatched: 17. The CDR3 DNA is TGCGCCAGCAGCCCAGTCTGGGGGACTAGCGGGAGTGCGGGGGAGCAGTACTTC. Protein sequence: CASSPVWGTSGSAGEQYF.

This rearrangement joins TRBV5-1 to TRBJ2-7, with D perhaps TRBD1 or TRBD2 (6 bases each). Germline loops: CDR1 SGHRS, CDR2 YFSETQ. The CDR3 runs to 15 residues. With 0 bases removed from V and 2 bases from J, the gap between germline ends came to 12 bases. CDR3 loop: CASSLAGARTYEQYF. CDR3 DNA: TGCGCCAGCAGCTTGGCGGGGGCCCGAACCTACGAGCAGTACTTC.

The chain combines TRBV27 with TRBJ2-1, with 7 bases lining up with TRBD2. CDR1 is MNHEY, CDR2 SMNVEV, per germline (reference sequence). The CDR3 loop spans 11 amino acids. The V and J ends lost 3 bases and 14 bases, in that order; junction bases with no gene match: 4. CDR3 protein: CASSFGSGEFF. In nucleotides, the CDR3 is TGTGCCAGCAGTTTCGGGAGCGGGGAGTTCTTC.

The chain carries TRBV10-3 and TRBJ1-2, with D maybe TRBD1 (5 bases). The CDR3 runs 13 residues. Trimming pared 8 bases from V and 4 bases from J, leaving 14 bases between. CDR1 is ENHRY and CDR2 is SYGVKD in the germline V gene. DNA of the CDR3: TGTGCCATCTGGCAGGGTGTTCCCTATGGCTACACCTTC. Encoded protein: CAIWQGVPYGYTF.

The rearrangement joins TRBV5-1 to TRBJ2-5; D is undetermined. The CDR3 runs 15 residues. The V gene lost 0 bases and the J gene lost 2 bases, with 11 bases spanning the gap. From germline, CDR1 is SGHRS and CDR2 YFSETQ. The CDR3 loop is CASSLADQVQETQYF. The CDR3 DNA reads as TGCGCCAGCAGCTTGGCCGATCAGGTTCAAGAGACCCAGTACTTC.

CDR3 DNA sequence: TGTGCCAGCAGTCCCTCAGCGGGAGAGATCTACAATGAGCAGTTCTTC. This codes for CASSPSAGEIYNEQFF. This rearrangement joins TRBV27 to TRBJ2-1, with 8 nucleotides matching TRBD2. The V gene end was trimmed by 5 bases and the J gene end by 3 bases; junction bases not matched to a gene: 9. There are 16 residues in the CDR3. Per the germline V gene, CDR1 is MNHEY and CDR2 is SMNVEV (reference sequence).

The chain uses TRBV18 and TRBJ2-7; no clear D gene. This CDR3 has 16 amino acids. The germline V and J ends were trimmed by 0 bases and 0 bases, with 12 bases remaining between them. From germline, CDR1 is KGHSH and CDR2 LQKENI. The CDR3 loop reads CASSPPNSKSSYEQYF. CDR3 DNA sequence: TGTGCCAGCTCACCACCAAACAGCAAAAGCTCCTACGAGCAGTACTTC.

The CDR3: CASSFEGSRSYGYTF. In DNA, the CDR3 is TGTGCCAGCAGCTTTGAAGGGTCCCGGTCCTATGGCTACACCTTC. The chain links TRBV5-4 to TRBJ1-2, with D uncertain. CDR1 and CDR2 (germline): SGHNT, YYREEE (reference sequence). The V gene lost 2 bases and the J gene lost 4 bases, with 15 bases spanning the gap. This CDR3 is 15 amino acids long.

The rearrangement uses TRBV2 and TRBJ2-1, with D tentatively TRBD2 (5 bases). The V gene lost 3 bases and the J gene lost 10 bases, with 10 bases spanning the gap. This CDR3 region has 12 residues. Germline-derived CDR1 and CDR2 are SNHLY and FYNNEI. DNA of the CDR3: TGTGCCAGCAGTGACGGACTTCGCGAGCAGTTCTTC. Translating it yields CASSDGLREQFF.

The chain employs TRBV9 and TRBJ2-2; 15 bases are shared with TRBD2. The CDR3 contains 18 residues. Germline V gene data show CDR1 as SGDLS and CDR2 as YYNGEE. Trimming cost V 4 bases and J 1 base; bases outside gene matches: 5. DNA of the CDR3: TGTGCCAGCAGCTCGCGGACTAGCGGGAGGGTGAACACCGGGGAGCTGTTTTTT. This gives the protein CASSSRTSGRVNTGELFF.

This chain joins TRBV28 and TRBJ2-2; no reliable D call. This CDR3 spans 13 amino acids. Germline assignment: CDR1 MDHEN and CDR2 SYDVKM. The V gene lost 5 bases and the J gene lost 6 bases, with 10 bases spanning the gap. The CDR3 here is CASSRIFAGELFF. CDR3 coding DNA: TGTGCCAGCAGTAGAATTTTCGCCGGGGAGCTGTTTTTT.

This chain connects TRBV9 to TRBJ2-1; TRBD2 agrees at 8 bases. Trimming cost V 4 bases and J 7 bases; bases outside gene matches: 13. This CDR3 has 16 residues. CDR1 and CDR2 (germline): SGDLS, YYNGEE. CDR3 DNA sequence: TGTGCCAGCAGCTTCCTAGGGGGGGCTAGCGGGAATGAGCAGTTCTTC. Translating it yields CASSFLGGASGNEQFF. The full variable domain, rest sourced from reference TRBV9 and TRBJ2-1, is DSGVTQTPKHLITATGQRVTLRCSPRSGDLSVYWYQQSLDQGLQFLIQYYNGEERAKGNILERFSAQQFPDLHSELNLSSLELGDSALYFCASSFLGGASGNEQFFGPGTRLTVL.

The rearrangement joins TRBV5-4 to TRBJ2-1; 7 bases fit TRBD2. This CDR3 has 16 residues. V lost 4 bases and J lost 4; bases outside the gene matches: 11. CDR1 is SGHNT, CDR2 YYREEE, per germline (reference sequence). This CDR3 is CASSTLGGSNYNEQFF. CDR3 in DNA: TGTGCCAGCAGCACCCTTGGCGGGAGTAATTACAATGAGCAGTTCTTC.

This CDR3 reads CASRGVAGPLNEQFF. CDR3 nucleotides: TGTGCCAGCAGAGGGGTAGCAGGGCCGCTCAATGAGCAGTTCTTC. This rearrangement joins TRBV27 to TRBJ2-1; TRBD1 is a possible D gene (5 bases). Germline CDR1 and CDR2: MNHEY and SMNVEV (reference sequence). The V end lost 6 bases, the J end lost 6 bases, and 18 bases lay between the germline ends. This CDR3 has 15 residues.

This clone was observed a few times. J is TRBJ1-5 and V is TRBV6-6, with D perhaps matching TRBD1 (5 bases). The germline gives CDR1 MNHNY, CDR2 SVGAGI (reference sequence). CDR3 length: 14 residues. Trimming removed 2 bases from V and 7 bases from J, with 12 bases in between. CDR3 loop: CASSYIGTSQPQHF. Written as DNA, the CDR3 is TGTGCCAGCAGTTACATAGGGACTTCGCAGCCCCAGCATTTT.